This T cell receptor (beta chain) was observed in a study of prognosis after radiotherapy for stage I lung cancer. Study-wide background: Tumors were squamous cell carcinoma in roughly 7 patients and adenocarcinoma in twelve.

Germline values: CDR1 DFQATT, CDR2 SNEGSKA (reference sequence). This CDR3 has 11 residues. Trimming cost V 5 bases and J 4 bases, with 7 bases left between them. This clonotype has at least ten counts. Starting from genomic DNA, TCR beta CDR3 was amplified through two-round multiplex PCR. The authors ran first-round PCR with primers specific to each TRBV and TRBJ gene. TCRdb independently ran MiXCR on the multiplex PCR reads; one entry per CDR3 protein. This sample has tens of thousands of distinct CDR3 sequences, with approximately 25% found just once. This specimen was PBMCs, taken before or after stereotactic body radiation therapy (not recorded which). The receptor was isolated from a donor aged 50 or older with non-small cell lung cancer. This chain joins TRBV20-1 and TRBJ2-3; no definite D call. The CDR3 region has the DNA TGCAGTGCTCGTCGGGCAGATACGCAGTATTTT. As protein: CSARRADTQYF.